This T cell receptor (beta chain) was identified in a study of cytotoxic CD8 clonotypes in ibrutinib-treated CLL. The table came from immunoSEQ multiplex PCR; TCRdb's copy has only in-frame clones and leaves some out. Of hundreds of thousands of clones listed, around four fifths are singletons. V was cut by 6 bases and J by 3 bases, with 15 bases left in between. Germline V gene lookup returns CDR1 MDHEN and CDR2 SYDVKM. The CDR3 runs to 15 residues. The sample in question was PBMCs, obtained before ibrutinib treatment. The sequence derives from a human donor with chronic lymphocytic leukemia. The chain couples TRBV28 to TRBJ1-5; D is unclear. This CDR3 is CASSPPGFANQPQHF. CDR3 nucleotide sequence: TGTGCCAGCAGCCCCCCGGGTTTCGCCAATCAGCCCCAGCATTTT.